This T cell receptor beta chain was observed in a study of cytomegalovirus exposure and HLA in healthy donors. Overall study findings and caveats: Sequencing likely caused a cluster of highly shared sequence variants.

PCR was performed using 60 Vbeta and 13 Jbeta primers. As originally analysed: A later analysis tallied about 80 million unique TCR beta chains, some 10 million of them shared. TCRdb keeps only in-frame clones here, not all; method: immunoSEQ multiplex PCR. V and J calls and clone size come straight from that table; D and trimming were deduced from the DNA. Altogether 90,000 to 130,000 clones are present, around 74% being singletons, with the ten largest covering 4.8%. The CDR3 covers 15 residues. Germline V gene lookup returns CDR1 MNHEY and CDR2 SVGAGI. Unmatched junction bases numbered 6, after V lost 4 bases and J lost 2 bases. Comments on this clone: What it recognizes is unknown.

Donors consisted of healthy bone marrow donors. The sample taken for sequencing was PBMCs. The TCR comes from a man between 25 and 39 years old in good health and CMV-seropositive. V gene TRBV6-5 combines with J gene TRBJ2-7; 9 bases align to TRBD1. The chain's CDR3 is CASSFGQGLAYEQYF. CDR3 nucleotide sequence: TGTGCCAGCAGTTTTGGACAGGGGCTCGCCTACGAGCAGTACTTC.